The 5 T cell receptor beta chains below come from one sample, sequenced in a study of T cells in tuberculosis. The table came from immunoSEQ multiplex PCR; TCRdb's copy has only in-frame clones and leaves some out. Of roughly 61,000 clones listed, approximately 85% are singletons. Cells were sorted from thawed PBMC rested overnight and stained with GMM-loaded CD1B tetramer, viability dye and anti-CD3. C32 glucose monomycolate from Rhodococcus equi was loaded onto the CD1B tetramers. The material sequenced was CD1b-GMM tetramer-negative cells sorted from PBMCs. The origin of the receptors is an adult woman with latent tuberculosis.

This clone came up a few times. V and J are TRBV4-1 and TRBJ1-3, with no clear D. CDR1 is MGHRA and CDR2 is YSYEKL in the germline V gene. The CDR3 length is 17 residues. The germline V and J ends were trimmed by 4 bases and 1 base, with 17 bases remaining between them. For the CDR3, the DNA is TGCGCCAGCAGCCGAGGAGGGCTAGTATCATCTGGAAACACCATATATTTT. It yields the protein CASSRGGLVSSGNTIYF.

CDR3 in DNA: TGCAGCGTTGAAGGCCAGAGCACAGATACGCAGTATTTT. The encoded protein is CSVEGQSTDTQYF. The genes are TRBV29-1 and TRBJ2-3, with unresolved D. The CDR3 loop spans 13 amino acids. Trimming shortened V by 1 base and J by 0 bases, and 5 bases separated the two germline ends. Germline CDR1 is SQVTM and CDR2 is ANQGSEA.

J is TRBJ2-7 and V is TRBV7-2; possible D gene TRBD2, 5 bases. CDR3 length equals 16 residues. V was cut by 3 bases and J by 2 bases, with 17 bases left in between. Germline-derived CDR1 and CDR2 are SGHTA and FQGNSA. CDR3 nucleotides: TGTGCCAGCAGCTTTTCTGGGCTAGCCACTGCCTACGAGCAGTACTTC. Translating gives CASSFSGLATAYEQYF.

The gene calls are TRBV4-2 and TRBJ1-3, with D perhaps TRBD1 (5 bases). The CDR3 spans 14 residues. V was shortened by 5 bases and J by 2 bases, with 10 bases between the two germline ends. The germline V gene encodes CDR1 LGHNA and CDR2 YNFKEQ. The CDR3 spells CASSSRQTGNTIYF. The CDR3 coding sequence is TGTGCCAGCAGCAGCCGACAGACTGGAAACACCATATATTTT.

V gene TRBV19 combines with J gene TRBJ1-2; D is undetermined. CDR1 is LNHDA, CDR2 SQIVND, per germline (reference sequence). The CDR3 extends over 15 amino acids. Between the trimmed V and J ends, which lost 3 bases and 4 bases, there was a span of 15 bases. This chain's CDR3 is CASSITQAGFYGYTF. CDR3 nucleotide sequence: TGTGCCAGTAGTATTACCCAGGCGGGATTCTATGGCTACACCTTC.